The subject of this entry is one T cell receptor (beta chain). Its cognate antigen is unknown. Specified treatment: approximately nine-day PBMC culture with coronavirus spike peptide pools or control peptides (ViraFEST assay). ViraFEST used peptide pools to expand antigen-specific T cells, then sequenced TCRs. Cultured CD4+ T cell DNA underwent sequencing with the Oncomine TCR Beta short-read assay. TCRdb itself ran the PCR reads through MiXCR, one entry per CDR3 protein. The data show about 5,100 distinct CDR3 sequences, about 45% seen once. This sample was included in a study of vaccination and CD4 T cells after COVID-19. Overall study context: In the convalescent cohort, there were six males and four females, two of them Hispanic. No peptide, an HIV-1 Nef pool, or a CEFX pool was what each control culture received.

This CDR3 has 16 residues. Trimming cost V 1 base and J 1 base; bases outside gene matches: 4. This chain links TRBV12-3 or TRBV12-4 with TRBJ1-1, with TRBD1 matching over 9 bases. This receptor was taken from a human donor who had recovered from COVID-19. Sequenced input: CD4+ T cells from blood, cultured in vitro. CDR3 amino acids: CASSLGTGAGNTEAFF. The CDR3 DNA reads TGTGCCAGCAGTTTAGGGACAGGGGCGGGGAACACTGAAGCTTTCTTT.